This TCR beta chain was sequenced for a study of shared clonotypes between healthy human individuals. Study-level information: A donor's plate count was three for CD4 naive and three for CD4 memory; CD8 naive had two and CD8 memory one. Study-level results: Having only a few donors restricted how much genetic and exposure-history diversity was captured.

Trimming removed 0 bases at V and 1 base at J, with 8 bases between. There are 14 residues in the CDR3. Germline V gene lookup returns CDR1 SGHRS and CDR2 YFSETQ. The naive CD8 population came from CD45RO-negative cells selected for CCR7, without terminally differentiated effector memory CD45RA+ cells. Notes on this clone: The antigen is undetermined. This sample also contains other DNA sequences that code for the same CDR3.

TCRdb's copy holds only in-frame clones and misses some; the assay was immunoSEQ multiplex PCR. Seen here are just over 2,000,000 clones, approximately 94% observed once, and the top ten hold roughly 1%. The gene calls are TRBV5-1 and TRBJ2-7; D is ambiguous. Sample: naive CD8+ T cells sorted from blood. The clonotype originates from a man younger than 30 in good health. This CDR3 is CASSLEKSSYEQYF. The CDR3 DNA follows: TGCGCCAGCAGCTTGGAAAAAAGTTCCTACGAGCAGTACTTC.